Reported below is one TCR beta chain. The sample originates from a study of blood T cell repertoires in COVID-19. About the study: T cells, B-cell-depleted T cells, or PBMCs provided the cDNA or gDNA that served as material.

Original methodology: Quantification of nucleated cells was approximated via reference gene primer amplification. Profiling relied on immunoSEQ multiplex PCR, and the TCRdb table lists in-frame clones only, not all of them. Clone size and the V and J calls come from that table; the DNA yielded D and trimming. Of 50,000 to 65,000 clones listed, 88% are singletons. CDR1 and CDR2 (germline): MNHEY, SVGAGI. With 8 bases clipped from V and 6 bases from J, the junction kept 13 bases outside the gene matches. This CDR3 has 14 residues. Sequenced input: peripheral blood. This TCR derives from a man aged 45 to 65 with active COVID-19. The rearrangement uses TRBV6-5 and TRBJ2-7, with 7 bases that match TRBD1. CDR3 coding DNA: TGTGCCAGCTCCCCGGACAGGACCTCCGGCGAGCAGTACTTC. Its protein product is CASSPDRTSGEQYF.